This is a list of T cell receptor beta chains from one sample in a study of blood T cells in healthy people across ages. TCRdb processed the 5' RACE reads anew with MiXCR; each CDR3 protein has one entry. Of fewer than 750,000 distinct CDR3 sequences listed, 40% to 50% are singletons. Sequenced sample: blood. These receptors were obtained from a man older than 75 in good health. Both conserved end residues are part of each CDR3. The D gene is left open where the match is weak. Rows may omit the clone size; those that give it use once, few, many or a size class.

V gene	D gene	J gene	clone size	CDR3 DNA	CDR3 protein
TRBV5-1	.	TRBJ1-2	few	TGCGCCAGCAGCTTGGAGCAGACGGGGGTAGGCTACACCTTC	CASSLEQTGVGYTF
TRBV9	.	TRBJ2-5	once	TGTGCCAGCAGCGACCGGGCAGGGGCAAAGACCCAGTACTTC	CASSDRAGAKTQYF
TRBV9	.	TRBJ2-3	once	TGTGCCAGCAGCGTAGGGGGGGGCCGGGGCGCAGATACGCAGTATTTT	CASSVGGGRGADTQYF
TRBV29-1	.	TRBJ2-5	.	TGCAGCGTTTCGCAGGGGATGGAGACCCAGTACTTC	CSVSQGMETQYF
TRBV20-1	TRBD2	TRBJ2-7	few	TGCAGTGCTAGGCAAGCGGGAGTCCCCGAGCAGTACTTC	CSARQAGVPEQYF
TRBV6-5	.	TRBJ2-7	.	TGTGTCAGTAACAACAGCCCCTACGAGCAGTACTTC	CVSNNSPYEQYF
TRBV3-1	.	TRBJ2-7	.	TGTGCCAGCAGCCAAGAAAGGGGCTACGAGCAGTACTTC	CASSQERGYEQYF
TRBV9	.	TRBJ2-7	.	TGTGCCAGCAGCGCCTACGACAGCAGGGGCTACGAGCAGTACTTC	CASSAYDSRGYEQYF
TRBV7-2	TRBD2	TRBJ2-1	few	TGTGCCAGCAGCTTGACTAGCGGGAGGAGCAATGAGCAGTTCTTC	CASSLTSGRSNEQFF
TRBV18	TRBD1	TRBJ1-4	few	TGTGCCAGCTCACCAGGACAGGATGAAAAACTGTTTTTT	CASSPGQDEKLFF
TRBV10-3	TRBD2	TRBJ2-1	many	TGTGCCATCAGTGAGTCCAGCGGGAGAGGCAATGAGCAGTTCTTC	CAISESSGRGNEQFF
TRBV6-5	TRBD2	TRBJ2-1	.	TGTGCCAGCAGTTCCTGGCTAGCGGGGGGGCTCCATGAGCAGTTCTTC	CASSSWLAGGLHEQFF
TRBV6-5	.	TRBJ2-7	many	TGTGCCAGCTTCAGGTACGGGACCTACGAGCAGTACTTC	CASFRYGTYEQYF
TRBV6-2/TRBV6-3	.	TRBJ1-5	.	TGTGCCAGCAGATCCCATATGACCCAGCGGGATCAGCCCCAGCATTTT	CASRSHMTQRDQPQHF
TRBV6-2/TRBV6-3	.	TRBJ2-3	.	TGTGCCAGCAGTTACTCCCTAGCGCGCACAGATACGCAGTATTTT	CASSYSLARTDTQYF
TRBV7-3	TRBD2	TRBJ2-1	once	TGTGCCAGCAGCTTAACGAGTCGCGGGAGAATCAGGAATGAGCAGTTCTTC	CASSLTSRGRIRNEQFF
TRBV6-6	.	TRBJ1-5	few	TGTGCCAGCAGTTACCAAGGGGTAGGAGAGCCCCAGCATTTT	CASSYQGVGEPQHF
TRBV7-2	TRBD2	TRBJ2-5	many	TGTGCCAGCAGCCGCGGTGCTAGCGGGGCGCAAGAGACCCAGTACTTC	CASSRGASGAQETQYF
TRBV6-1	.	TRBJ1-4	.	TGTGCCAGCAGGAACCTGGGGGTTGAAAAACTGTTTTTT	CASRNLGVEKLFF
TRBV7-2	.	TRBJ2-5	few	TGTGCCAGCAGCCCCGCCTGGTTCAGGCAAGAGACCCAGTACTTC	CASSPAWFRQETQYF
TRBV6-2/TRBV6-3	TRBD1	TRBJ2-7	.	TGTGCCAGCAGTTACCGAACACTCGGGACAGGGTTATCATCCTACGAGCAGTACTTC	CASSYRTLGTGLSSYEQYF
TRBV5-1	.	TRBJ1-2	many	TGCGCCAGCAGCTTGACAGGGACTAACTATGGCTACACCTTC	CASSLTGTNYGYTF
TRBV7-2	.	TRBJ2-7	.	TGTGCCAGCAGCCTGGCAGGGGGGACTACCTACGAGCAGTACTTC	CASSLAGGTTYEQYF
TRBV5-1	TRBD2	TRBJ2-1	few	TGCGCCAGCAGCCCGGTGCCCAGCGGGAGTCCGTACAATGAGCAGTTCTTC	CASSPVPSGSPYNEQFF
TRBV7-3	.	TRBJ2-7	.	TGTGCCAGCAGTGAGGCAGGGGTCTACGAGCAGTACTTC	CASSEAGVYEQYF
TRBV20-1	.	TRBJ2-7	few	TGCAGTGCCACAAATTTCCGGGACCCCTACGAGCAGTACTTC	CSATNFRDPYEQYF
TRBV20-1	TRBD1	TRBJ2-7	few	TGCAGTGCTAGGGCCGGGACAGGGGTCTCCTACGAGCAGTACTTC	CSARAGTGVSYEQYF
TRBV18	TRBD2	TRBJ2-1	.	TGTGCCAGCTCACCACTCGGGACTAGCGGGGCCGGGGGGAATGAGCAGTTCTTC	CASSPLGTSGAGGNEQFF
TRBV6-2/TRBV6-3	.	TRBJ2-7	.	TGTGCCAGCAGTCCACACCCTCAGGGATCCTACGAGCAGTACTTC	CASSPHPQGSYEQYF
TRBV11-1	TRBD2	TRBJ2-1	few	TGTGCCACTCAGCGGGGCTCCTACAATGAGCAGTTCTTC	CATQRGSYNEQFF
TRBV7-6	.	TRBJ2-7	.	TGTGCCAGCAGCCCCGCGGCTGGACAGCGGCGATCCTACGAGCAGTACTTC	CASSPAAGQRRSYEQYF
TRBV7-2	TRBD1	TRBJ2-1	.	TGTGCCAGCAGCCGAAACACAGGGGGCGGCTACAATGAGCAGTTCTTC	CASSRNTGGGYNEQFF
TRBV7-9	.	TRBJ1-2	.	TGTGCCAGCAGCCCAATCAATGGCTACACCTTC	CASSPINGYTF
TRBV11-2	TRBD1	TRBJ2-3	.	TGTGCCAGCTCAATGACAGGGCCCCGCACAGATACGCAGTATTTT	CASSMTGPRTDTQYF
TRBV7-2	TRBD2	TRBJ2-3	.	TGTGCCAGCAGCTTTCAACCCGGACTAGCCCGAAACACAGATACGCAGTATTTT	CASSFQPGLARNTDTQYF
TRBV5-6	.	TRBJ2-1	.	TGTGCCAGCACTCCTGGCTCCTACAATGAGCAGTTCTTC	CASTPGSYNEQFF
TRBV20-1	.	TRBJ2-3	.	TGCAGTGCTAGCGCCGGGGAGTCGGCCAGCACAGATACGCAGTATTTT	CSASAGESASTDTQYF
TRBV7-8	.	TRBJ1-2	few	TGTGCCAGCAGCGTAGCAGGATCAGGGGGCTACACCTTC	CASSVAGSGGYTF
TRBV2	TRBD1	TRBJ1-5	.	TGTGCCAGCAGTAAGACAGGGAGCAATCAGCCCCAGCATTTT	CASSKTGSNQPQHF
TRBV20-1	.	TRBJ2-7	.	TGCAGTGGGGAAGCGAGCTACGAGCAGTACTTC	CSGEASYEQYF
TRBV2	TRBD1	TRBJ2-7	.	TGTGCCAGCAGTCGGGAATGGGACAGCTACGAGCAGTACTTC	CASSREWDSYEQYF
TRBV30	TRBD1	TRBJ2-1	.	TGTGCCACCAACAGGGGGTCCTACAATGAGCAGTTCTTC	CATNRGSYNEQFF
TRBV20-1	.	TRBJ1-6	.	TGCAGTGCTAGAGGGCAGGAGCTCTCACCCCTCCACTTT	CSARGQELSPLHF